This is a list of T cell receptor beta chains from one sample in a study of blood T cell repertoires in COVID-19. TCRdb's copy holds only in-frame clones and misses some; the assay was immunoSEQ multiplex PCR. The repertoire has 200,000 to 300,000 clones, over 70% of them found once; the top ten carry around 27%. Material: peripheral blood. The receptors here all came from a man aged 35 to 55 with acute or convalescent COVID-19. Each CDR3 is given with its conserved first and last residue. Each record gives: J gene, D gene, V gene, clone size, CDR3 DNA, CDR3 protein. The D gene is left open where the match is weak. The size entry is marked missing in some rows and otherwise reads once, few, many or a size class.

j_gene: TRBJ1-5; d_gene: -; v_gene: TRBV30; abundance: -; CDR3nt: TGTGCCTGGAGTATAACAGATAATCAGCCCCAGCATTTT; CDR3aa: CAWSITDNQPQHF
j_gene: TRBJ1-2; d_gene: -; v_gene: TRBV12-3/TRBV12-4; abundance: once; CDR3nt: TGTGCCAGCAGACACAAGGCGGGCGGCTACACCTTC; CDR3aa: CASRHKAGGYTF
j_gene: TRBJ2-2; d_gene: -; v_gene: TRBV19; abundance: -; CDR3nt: TGTGCCAGTAGTATTTCGGGGGCCGGGGAGCTGTTTTTT; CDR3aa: CASSISGAGELFF
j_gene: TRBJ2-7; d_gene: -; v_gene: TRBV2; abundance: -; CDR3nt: TGTGCCAGCAGAGCTGACAGCTCCTACGAGCAGTACTTC; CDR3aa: CASRADSSYEQYF
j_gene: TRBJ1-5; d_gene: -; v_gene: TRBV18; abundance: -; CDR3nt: TGTGCCAGCTCACCACTGTCAGGGCCTAACCAGCCCCAGCATTTT; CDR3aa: CASSPLSGPNQPQHF
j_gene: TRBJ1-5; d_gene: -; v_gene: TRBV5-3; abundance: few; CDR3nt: TGTGCCAGAAGTCCTCGGACATATAGCAATCAGCCCCAGCATTTT; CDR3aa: CARSPRTYSNQPQHF
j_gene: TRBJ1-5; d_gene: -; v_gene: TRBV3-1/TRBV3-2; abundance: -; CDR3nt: TGTGCCAGCAGCTCTCTCGGGCAGCCCCAGCATTTT; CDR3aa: CASSSLGQPQHF
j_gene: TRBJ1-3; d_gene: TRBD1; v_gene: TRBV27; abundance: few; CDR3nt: TGTGCCAGCAGTTTAGAGGGAACAGGGGCCGCGGCGGGAAACACCATATATTTT; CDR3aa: CASSLEGTGAAAGNTIYF
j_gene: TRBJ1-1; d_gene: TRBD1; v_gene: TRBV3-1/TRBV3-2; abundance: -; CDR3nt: TGTGCCAGCAGCCACCGGACAGGGAGGACTGAAGCTTTCTTT; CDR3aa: CASSHRTGRTEAFF
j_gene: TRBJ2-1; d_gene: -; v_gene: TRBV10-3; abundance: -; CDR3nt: TGTGCCATCAGCCCGGACAGCTACTATTACAATGAGCAGTTCTTC; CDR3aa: CAISPDSYYYNEQFF
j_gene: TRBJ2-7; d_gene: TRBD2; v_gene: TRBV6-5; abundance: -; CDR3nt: TGTGCCAGCAGCCGTAGCGGGAGAGAATACGAGCAGTACTTC; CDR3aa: CASSRSGREYEQYF
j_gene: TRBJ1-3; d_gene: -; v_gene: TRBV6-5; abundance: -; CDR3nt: TGTGCCAGCAGCCGGACAGTGGGGGGAAACACCATATATTTT; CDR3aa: CASSRTVGGNTIYF
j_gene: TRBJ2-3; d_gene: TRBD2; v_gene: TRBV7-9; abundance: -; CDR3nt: TGTGCCAGCAGCTTAGTTAGCGGGAGTTTCGCAGATACGCAGTATTTT; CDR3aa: CASSLVSGSFADTQYF
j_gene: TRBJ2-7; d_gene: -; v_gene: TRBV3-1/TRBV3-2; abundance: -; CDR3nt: TGTGCCAGCAGCCAGGGGAGGTACGAGCAGTACTTC; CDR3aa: CASSQGRYEQYF
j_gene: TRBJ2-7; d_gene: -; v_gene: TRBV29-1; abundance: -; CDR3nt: TGCAGCGTTGCAGGGGCCGGGTACGAGCAGTACTTC; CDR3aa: CSVAGAGYEQYF
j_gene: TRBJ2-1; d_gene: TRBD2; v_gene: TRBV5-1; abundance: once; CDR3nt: TGCGCCAGCAGCTTGAAACTAGCGGGTGCGAATGAGCAGTTCTTC; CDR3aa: CASSLKLAGANEQFF
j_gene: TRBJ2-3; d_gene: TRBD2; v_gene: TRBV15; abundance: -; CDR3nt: TGTGCCACCAGCAGGGAGCGCGGGAGGGTAGGCACAGATACGCAGTATTTT; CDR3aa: CATSRERGRVGTDTQYF
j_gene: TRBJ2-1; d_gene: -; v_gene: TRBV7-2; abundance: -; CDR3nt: TGTGCCAGCAGCTTAGGCCTAGCGTTCAATGAGCAGTTCTTC; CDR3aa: CASSLGLAFNEQFF
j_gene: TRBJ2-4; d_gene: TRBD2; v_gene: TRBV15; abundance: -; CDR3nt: TGTGCCACCAGCGGGTCGTATAAGACTAGCGGGAGCTGGTACATTCAGTACTTC; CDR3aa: CATSGSYKTSGSWYIQYF
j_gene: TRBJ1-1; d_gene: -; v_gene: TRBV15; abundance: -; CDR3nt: TGTGCCACCAGCAGTCGGGGGAACACTGAAGCTTTCTTT; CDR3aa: CATSSRGNTEAFF
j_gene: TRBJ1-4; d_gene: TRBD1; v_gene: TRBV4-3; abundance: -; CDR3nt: TGCGCCAGCAGCCAAGGACAGGGCAGGGGTGAAAAACTGTTTTTT; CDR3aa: CASSQGQGRGEKLFF
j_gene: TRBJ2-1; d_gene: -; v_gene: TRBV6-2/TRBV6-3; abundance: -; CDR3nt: TGTGCCAGCAGTTACTTAGGACTCCCTAGGAATGAGCAGTTCTTC; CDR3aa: CASSYLGLPRNEQFF
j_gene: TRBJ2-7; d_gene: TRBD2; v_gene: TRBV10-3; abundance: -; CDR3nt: TGTGCCATCAGTGAATCCGGAGCGGGGGCCTACGAGCAGTACTTC; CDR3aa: CAISESGAGAYEQYF
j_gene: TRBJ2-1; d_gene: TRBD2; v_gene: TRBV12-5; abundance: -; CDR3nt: TGTGCTAGTGGTTTGGTTTTAGCGGGAGGGTCCAATGAGCAGTTCTTC; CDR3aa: CASGLVLAGGSNEQFF
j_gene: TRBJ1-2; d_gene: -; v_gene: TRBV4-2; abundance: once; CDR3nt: TGTGCCAGCAGCCAAGAGGGCGGGGCCTACTATGGCTACACCTTC; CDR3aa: CASSQEGGAYYGYTF
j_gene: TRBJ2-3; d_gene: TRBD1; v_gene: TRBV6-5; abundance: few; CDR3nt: TGTGCCAGCAGTTCTCCAGGGGGTGGAGGTCGGGATACGCAGTATTTT; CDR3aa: CASSSPGGGGRDTQYF
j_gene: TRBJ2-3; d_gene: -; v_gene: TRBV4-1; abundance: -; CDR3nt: TGCGCCAGCAGCCAAGTGTATCAAAGTGGGACGGGAGAAGATACGCAGTATTTT; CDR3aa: CASSQVYQSGTGEDTQYF
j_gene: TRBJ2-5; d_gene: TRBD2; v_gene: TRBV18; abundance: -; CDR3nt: TGTGCCAGCGGGACTAGCGGGAGCCAAGAGACCCAGTACTTC; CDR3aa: CASGTSGSQETQYF
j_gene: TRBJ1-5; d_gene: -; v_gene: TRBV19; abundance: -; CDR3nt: TGTGCCAGTAGTCGACCGGCCTCAGGAAACCCCCAGCATTTT; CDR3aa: CASSRPASGNPQHF
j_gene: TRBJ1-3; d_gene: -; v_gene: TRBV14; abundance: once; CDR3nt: TGTGCCAGCAGCCCGAGGGTGAGCTCTGGAAACACCATATATTTT; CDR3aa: CASSPRVSSGNTIYF
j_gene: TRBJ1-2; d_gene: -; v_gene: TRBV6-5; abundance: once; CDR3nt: TGTGCCAGCAGCTTCCCGGGACAAAGCAACTATGGCTACACCTTC; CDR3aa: CASSFPGQSNYGYTF
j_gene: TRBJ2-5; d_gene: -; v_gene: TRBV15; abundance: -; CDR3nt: TGTGCCACCAGCAGAGACTACCTTTTCGAAGAGACCCAGTACTTC; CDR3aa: CATSRDYLFEETQYF
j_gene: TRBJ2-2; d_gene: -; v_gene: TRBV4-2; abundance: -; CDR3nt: TGTGCCAGCAGCATGGGCAGCACCGGGGAGCTGTTTTTT; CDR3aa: CASSMGSTGELFF
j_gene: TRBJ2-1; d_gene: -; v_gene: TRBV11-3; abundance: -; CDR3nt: TGTGCCAGCAGCTTAGATTCTAGGGAGGTCCGGTTCTTC; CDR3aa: CASSLDSREVRFF
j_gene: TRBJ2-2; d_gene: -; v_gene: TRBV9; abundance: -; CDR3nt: TGTGCCAGCAGCGTAGCTACGGGGAACACCGGGGAGCTGTTTTTT; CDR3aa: CASSVATGNTGELFF
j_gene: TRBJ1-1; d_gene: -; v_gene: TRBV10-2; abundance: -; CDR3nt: TGCGCCAGCCAAGCAACCCGGGGGAACACTGAAGCTTTCTTT; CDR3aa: CASQATRGNTEAFF
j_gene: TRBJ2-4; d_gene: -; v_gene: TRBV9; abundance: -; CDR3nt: TGTGCCAGCAGCGTAGCCGGGGAGGACATTCAGTACTTC; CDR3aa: CASSVAGEDIQYF
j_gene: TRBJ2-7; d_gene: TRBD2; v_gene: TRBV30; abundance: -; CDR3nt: TGTGCCTGGTCCCAGCGTGCTAGCGGGCTCTACGAGCAGTACTTC; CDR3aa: CAWSQRASGLYEQYF
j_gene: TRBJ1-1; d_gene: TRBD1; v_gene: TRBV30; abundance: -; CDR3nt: TGTGCCCGACAGGGCTTGAACACTGAAGCTTTCTTT; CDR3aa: CARQGLNTEAFF
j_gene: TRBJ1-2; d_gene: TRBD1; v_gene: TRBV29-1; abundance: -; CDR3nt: TGCAGCGTTTATGCTCGACAGGGGAGCGGCTACACCTTC; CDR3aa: CSVYARQGSGYTF
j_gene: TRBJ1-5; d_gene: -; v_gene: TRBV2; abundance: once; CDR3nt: TGTGCCAGCAGTCAATACAGAAACAATCAGCCCCAGCATTTT; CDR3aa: CASSQYRNNQPQHF
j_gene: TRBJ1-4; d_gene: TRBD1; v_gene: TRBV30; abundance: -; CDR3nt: TGTGCCTGGAGTTTCAAAGGGACAGGGGTTGAAAAACTGTTTTTT; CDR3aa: CAWSFKGTGVEKLFF
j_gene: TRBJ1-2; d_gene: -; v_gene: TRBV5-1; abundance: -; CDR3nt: TGCGCCAGCAGCTTGGAACAGGGCCCGAACACCTTC; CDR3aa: CASSLEQGPNTF
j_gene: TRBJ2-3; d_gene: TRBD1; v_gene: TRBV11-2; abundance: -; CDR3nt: TGTGCCAGCAGCTTCGGGGGACAGGGGAAGGATACGCAGTATTTT; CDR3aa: CASSFGGQGKDTQYF
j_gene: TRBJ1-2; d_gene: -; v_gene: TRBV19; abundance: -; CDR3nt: TGTGCCAGTAGTGTATTAGGAAAAGGGGGCTATGGCTACACCTTC; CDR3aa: CASSVLGKGGYGYTF
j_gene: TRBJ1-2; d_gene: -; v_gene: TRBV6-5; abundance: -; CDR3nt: TGTGCCAGCAGTACCAGGGAGGCTGGCTATGGCTACACCTTC; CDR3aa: CASSTREAGYGYTF
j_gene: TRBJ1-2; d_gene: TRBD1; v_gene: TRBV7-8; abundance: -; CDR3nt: TGTGCCAGCAGCCGGGGGACAGGGGGTAGCTATGGCTACACCTTC; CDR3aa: CASSRGTGGSYGYTF
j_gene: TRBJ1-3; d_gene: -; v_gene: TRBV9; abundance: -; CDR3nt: TGTGCCAGCAGCGTAGAAGGCAGAGGGGGAAACACCATATATTTT; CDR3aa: CASSVEGRGGNTIYF
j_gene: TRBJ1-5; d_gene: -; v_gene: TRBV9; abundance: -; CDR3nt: TGTGCCAGCAGCGGAGGGAGGGGTAATCAGCCCCAGCATTTT; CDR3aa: CASSGGRGNQPQHF
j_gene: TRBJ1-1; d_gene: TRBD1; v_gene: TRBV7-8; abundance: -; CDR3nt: TGTGCCAGCAGCCCCCTGGACAGGGGAAGGCACACTGAAGCTTTCTTT; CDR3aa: CASSPLDRGRHTEAFF